These 21 T cell receptor beta chains were all obtained from the same sample, sequenced in a study of cytomegalovirus exposure and HLA in healthy donors. Sequenced by immunoSEQ multiplex PCR; TCRdb stores in-frame clones only, minus some. The table records some 150,000 clones, around 84% of them present only once. Sequencing used PBMCs. These receptors originate from a human donor in good health.

V gene TRBV4-3 combines with J gene TRBJ1-3; 7 nucleotides agree with TRBD1. This CDR3 has 16 residues. The ends lost 2 bases at V and 0 bases at J; junction bases unmatched: 4. The germline CDR1 and CDR2 sequences are LGHNA and YSLEER. DNA of the CDR3: TGCGCCAGCAGCCAATTTAGGACAGGCTCTGGAAACACCATATATTTT. Its translation is CASSQFRTGSGNTIYF.

In the case of this clone: At one boundary the junction diverges from the germline segment, which might be a read error. The chain combines TRBV2 with TRBJ2-7, with a tentative D call TRBD1 (5 bases). This CDR3 region has 11 residues. Germline CDR1 reads SNHLY; CDR2 reads FYNNEI. The CDR3: CASSEGAEQYF. The CDR3 DNA is TGTGCCAGCAGCGAAGGGGCCGAGCAGTACTTC.

CDR3 DNA sequence: TGTGCCAGCAGCTTAACGGGCTCTGGAAACACCATATATTTT. Residues: CASSLTGSGNTIYF. The rearrangement links TRBV7-9 to TRBJ1-3; the D is unclear. This CDR3 has 14 amino acids. Per germline, CDR1 SEHNR and CDR2 FQNEAQ (reference sequence). V was cut by 2 bases and J by 0 bases, with 5 bases left in between. The full variable domain, its missing parts supplied by reference TRBV7-9 and TRBJ1-3, is DTGVSQNPRHKITKRGQNVTFRCDPISEHNRLYWYRQTLGQGPEFLTYFQNEAQLEKSRLLSDRFSAERPKGSFSTLEIQRTEQGDSAMYLCASSLTGSGNTIYFGEGSWLTVV.

The chain uses TRBV27 and TRBJ2-3; D might be TRBD1 (6 bases). There are 18 residues in the CDR3. Between the trimmed V and J ends, which lost 0 bases and 4 bases, there was a span of 20 bases. In germline, CDR1 is MNHEY, CDR2 SMNVEV (reference sequence). The CDR3 protein is CASSLSINFRGGADTQYF. The CDR3 DNA reads TGTGCCAGCAGTTTATCGATAAACTTCCGAGGGGGTGCAGATACGCAGTATTTT.

CDR3 sequence: CASSSLPGRGGNEQFF. The DNA for the CDR3 is TGTGCCAGCAGTTCCCTCCCCGGGAGAGGTGGCAATGAGCAGTTCTTC. The J gene is TRBJ2-1, the V gene TRBV28, with a tentative D call TRBD2 (6 bases). V gave up 4 bases and J gave up 6 bases, with 19 bases separating them. The CDR3 runs 16 residues. Per the germline V gene, CDR1 is MDHEN and CDR2 is SYDVKM.

The V call is TRBV7-8, the J call TRBJ1-1; D may be TRBD1 (6 bases). V was pared by 4 bases and J by 2 bases, with 11 bases between. This CDR3 is built from 14 residues. Germline V gene sequence: CDR1 SGHVS, CDR2 FQNEAQ. The CDR3 is CASSSGQFNTEAFF. The CDR3 region has the DNA TGTGCCAGCAGCTCGGGACAATTTAACACTGAAGCTTTCTTT.

The J gene is TRBJ2-7, the V gene TRBV14, with 7 bases lining up with TRBD1. Looked up from germline, CDR1 is SGHDN and CDR2 is FVKESK. V lost 3 bases, J lost 0 bases, and 11 bases stayed unmatched. The CDR3 length is 17 residues. This chain's CDR3 is CASSHPATGYFSYEQYF. In nucleotides, the CDR3 is TGTGCCAGCAGCCACCCAGCGACAGGGTATTTCTCCTACGAGCAGTACTTC.

The J gene is TRBJ2-7, the V gene TRBV2; 9 bases line up with TRBD1. CDR3 size: 11 residues. Germline CDR1 reads SNHLY; CDR2 reads FYNNEI. The V segment lost 8 bases and the J segment 10 bases; nucleotides outside the gene matches: 6. In DNA form, the CDR3 reads TGTGCCAGCGAATGGGGACAGGGACAGTACTTC. This encodes CASEWGQGQYF.

The gene calls are TRBV19 and TRBJ1-2; 10 bases fit TRBD1. With 5 bases clipped from V and 6 bases from J, the junction kept 12 bases outside the gene matches. Germline V lookup: CDR1 LNHDA, CDR2 SQIVND (reference sequence). The CDR3 is made up of 16 amino acids. CDR3 nucleotides: TGTGCCAGTAGTCTCTCAAACTCCGGGACAGGGGATGGCTACACCTTC. Amino acid sequence: CASSLSNSGTGDGYTF.

This rearrangement joins TRBV6-6 to TRBJ2-2; D gene unclear. The CDR3 runs 14 residues. Per the germline V gene, CDR1 is MNHNY and CDR2 is SVGAGI (reference sequence). V dropped 7 bases and J dropped 1 base, with 10 bases sitting between them. DNA of the CDR3: TGTGCCAGCAAACCCCGGAGGAACACCGGGGAGCTGTTTTTT. Translating gives CASKPRRNTGELFF.

The chain couples TRBV6-1 to TRBJ1-2; 9 bases match TRBD1. CDR1 and CDR2 from the germline V gene are MNHNS and SASEGT. V was pared by 3 bases and J by 8 bases, with 10 bases of the junction left unmatched. The CDR3 extends over 15 amino acids. CDR3 sequence: CASSDPDRGRVGYTF. Here the CDR3 DNA reads TGTGCCAGCAGTGACCCCGACAGGGGGAGAGTGGGCTACACCTTC.

This clone was counted a single time. The chain recombines TRBV30 with TRBJ2-2, with 8 positions matching TRBD1. With V trimmed by 1 base and J by 6 bases, 4 bases remained unmatched. The CDR3 covers 14 residues. From germline, CDR1 is GTSNPN and CDR2 SVGIG (reference sequence). The CDR3 nucleotides read TGTGCCTGGAGTGGCCAGGGGGCCGCCGGGGAGCTGTTTTTT. It encodes CAWSGQGAAGELFF.

The chain uses TRBV6-5 and TRBJ1-5, with no clear D. CDR3 size: 13 residues. V lost 6 bases and J 12 bases, leaving 18 bases between the germline ends. Germline values: CDR1 MNHEY, CDR2 SVGAGI. The CDR3 nucleotides are TGTGCCAGCAGGCCGTCGAGGGCCCAGGACCAGCATTTT. This encodes CASRPSRAQDQHF.

The chain joins TRBV30 to TRBJ1-1; 7 positions agree with TRBD1. Per germline, CDR1 GTSNPN and CDR2 SVGIG (reference sequence). The CDR3 has 14 residues. V trimming: 5 bases; J trimming: 6 bases; junction bases outside the gene matches: 12. The CDR3 DNA sequence: TGTGCCTGGTACCTCAGGGGGAAAAGGGCTGAAGCTTTCTTT. This translates into CAWYLRGKRAEAFF.

This chain connects TRBV6-5 to TRBJ1-2; TRBD1 might be the D (5 bases). The CDR3 runs to 15 residues. Looked up from germline, CDR1 is MNHEY and CDR2 is SVGAGI. Trimming removed 2 bases at V and 4 bases at J, with 14 bases between. CDR3 protein: CASSYKWGRGYGYTF. DNA for the CDR3: TGTGCCAGCAGTTACAAGTGGGGCAGAGGCTATGGCTACACCTTC.

This clone was picked up one time. This chain joins TRBV27 and TRBJ2-1, with TRBD2 matching 7 bases. Germline V gives CDR1 MNHEY, CDR2 SMNVEV (reference sequence). J was trimmed by 6 bases and V by 2 bases; bases with no gene match: 7. There are 15 residues in the CDR3. CDR3 sequence: CASSLHGGSSNEQFF. The CDR3 bases are TGTGCCAGCAGTTTACACGGGGGGAGCTCCAATGAGCAGTTCTTC.

This clone showed up just once. The chain is built from TRBV6-6 and TRBJ1-4; a possible D gene is TRBD1 (6 bases). V shed 8 bases and J shed 4 bases, with 14 bases lying between them. The CDR3 contains 14 residues. Germline CDR1 reads MNHNY; CDR2 reads SVGAGI (reference sequence). This CDR3 is CASAQGSINEKLFF. In DNA form, the CDR3 reads TGTGCCAGCGCCCAGGGGAGTATTAATGAAAAACTGTTTTTT.

The chain has TRBV19 and TRBJ1-2, with D hard to call. Trimming cost V 0 bases and J 10 bases, with 6 bases left between them. This CDR3 has 11 amino acids. Germline assignment: CDR1 LNHDA and CDR2 SQIVND (reference sequence). The CDR3 loop is CASSIETYYTF. The CDR3 region has the DNA TGTGCCAGTAGTATAGAAACCTACTACACCTTC.

DNA of the CDR3: TGCAGCGTCCGTGGGGGAGGGAACACTGAAGCTTTCTTT. Translated: CSVRGGGNTEAFF. The V call is TRBV29-1, the J call TRBJ1-1; TRBD1 is a possible D gene (5 bases). The CDR3 sequence is 13 residues long. Germline loops: CDR1 SQVTM, CDR2 ANQGSEA. The ends were cut back, 6 bases at V and 1 base at J, with 12 bases in the middle.

The J gene is TRBJ2-3, the V gene TRBV2; D possibly corresponds to TRBD2 (6 bases). The length of the CDR3 is 14 residues. V lost 6 bases and J lost 2, with 12 bases in between. Germline V gene data show CDR1 as SNHLY and CDR2 as FYNNEI. CDR3 DNA: TGTGCCAGCAGCGCCAGACTAGACACAGATACGCAGTATTTT. It is translated as CASSARLDTDTQYF.

This clone was recorded once. The V and J genes are TRBV27 and TRBJ2-3; 10 bases agree with TRBD2. Germline V lookup: CDR1 MNHEY, CDR2 SMNVEV (reference sequence). The CDR3 totals 17 residues. J was trimmed by 8 bases and V by 7 bases; bases with no gene match: 18. Here the CDR3 reads CASTPARASGRLVTQYF. The CDR3 DNA is TGTGCCAGCACCCCCGCCCGAGCTAGCGGGAGACTCGTTACGCAGTATTTT.